This T cell receptor beta chain was captured in a study of neurological immune-mediated disorders. Details on this clonotype: A much larger clone lies one base from this, so it may be a read error.

With 10-nucleotide random UMIs included, cDNA was synthesized by 5'RACE. MiXCR was run by TCRdb on the 5' RACE reads, yielding one entry per CDR3 protein. The sample records about 50,000 distinct CDR3 sequences, approximately 10% being singletons. CDR1 and CDR2 from the germline V gene are SNHLY and FYNNEI. The CDR3 contains 10 residues. Sequencing used PBMCs. J is TRBJ1-1 and V is TRBV2; the D gene is possibly TRBD1 (5 bases). This receptor was obtained from a man between 65 and 85 years old with HTLV-1-associated myelopathy (HAM/TSP). CDR3 sequence: CSSKPGASFF. The CDR3 nucleotides are TGTTCCAGCAAACCCGGGGCCTCTTTCTTT.